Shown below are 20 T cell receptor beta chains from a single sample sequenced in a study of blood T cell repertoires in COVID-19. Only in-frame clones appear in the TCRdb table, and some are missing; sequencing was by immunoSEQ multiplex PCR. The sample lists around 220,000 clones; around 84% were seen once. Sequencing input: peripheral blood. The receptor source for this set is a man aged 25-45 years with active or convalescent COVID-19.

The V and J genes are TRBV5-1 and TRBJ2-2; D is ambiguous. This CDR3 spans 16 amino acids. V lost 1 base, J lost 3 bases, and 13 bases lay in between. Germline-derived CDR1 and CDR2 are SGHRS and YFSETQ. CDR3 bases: TGCGCCAGCAGCTTGTTTACAACGCTGGACACCGGGGAGCTGTTTTTT. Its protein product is CASSLFTTLDTGELFF.

The CDR3 protein is CAAGDRANTEAFF. CDR3 DNA sequence: TGTGCCGCCGGGGACAGGGCGAACACTGAAGCTTTCTTT. The chain is built from TRBV6-5 and TRBJ1-1, with 9 nucleotides matching TRBD1. Germline CDR1 reads MNHEY; CDR2 reads SVGAGI. The CDR3 has 13 amino acids. With V trimmed by 11 bases and J by 1 base, 5 bases remained unmatched.

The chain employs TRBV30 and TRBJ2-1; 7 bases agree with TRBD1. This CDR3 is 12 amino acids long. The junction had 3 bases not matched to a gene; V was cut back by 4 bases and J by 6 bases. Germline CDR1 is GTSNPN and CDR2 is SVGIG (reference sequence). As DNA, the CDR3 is TGTGCCTGGATTAGGGGGCCCAATGAGCAGTTCTTC. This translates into CAWIRGPNEQFF.

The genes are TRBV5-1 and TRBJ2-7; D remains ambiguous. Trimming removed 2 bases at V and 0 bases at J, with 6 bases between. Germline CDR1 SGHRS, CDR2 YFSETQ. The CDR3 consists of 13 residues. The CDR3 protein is CASSFRSSYEQYF. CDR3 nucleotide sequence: TGCGCCAGCAGCTTTCGGAGCTCCTACGAGCAGTACTTC.

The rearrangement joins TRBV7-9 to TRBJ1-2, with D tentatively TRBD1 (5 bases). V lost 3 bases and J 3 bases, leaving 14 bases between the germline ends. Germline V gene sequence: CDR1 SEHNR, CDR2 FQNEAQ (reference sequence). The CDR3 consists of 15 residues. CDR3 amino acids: CASSFGTTTDYGYTF. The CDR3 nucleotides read TGTGCCAGCAGCTTCGGGACTACTACCGACTATGGCTACACCTTC.

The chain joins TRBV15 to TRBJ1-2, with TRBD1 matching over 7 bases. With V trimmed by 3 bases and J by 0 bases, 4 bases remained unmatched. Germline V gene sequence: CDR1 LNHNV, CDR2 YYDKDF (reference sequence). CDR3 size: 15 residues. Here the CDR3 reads CATSSYRGSNYGYTF. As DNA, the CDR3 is TGTGCCACCAGCAGTTACAGGGGATCTAACTATGGCTACACCTTC.

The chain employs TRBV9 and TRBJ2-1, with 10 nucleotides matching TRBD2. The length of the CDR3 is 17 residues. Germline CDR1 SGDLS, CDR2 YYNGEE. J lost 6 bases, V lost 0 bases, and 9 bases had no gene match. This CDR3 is CASSVAPTSGAPNEQFF. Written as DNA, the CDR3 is TGTGCCAGCAGCGTAGCCCCAACTAGCGGGGCCCCCAATGAGCAGTTCTTC.

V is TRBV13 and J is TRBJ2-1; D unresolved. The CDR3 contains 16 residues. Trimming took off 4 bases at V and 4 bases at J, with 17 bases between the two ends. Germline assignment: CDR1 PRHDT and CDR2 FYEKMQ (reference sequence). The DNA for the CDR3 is TGTGCCAGCAGCTCAAGAGCTCCTGCGGCTTACAATGAGCAGTTCTTC. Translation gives CASSSRAPAAYNEQFF. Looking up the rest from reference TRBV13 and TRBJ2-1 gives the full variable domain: AAGVIQSPRHLIKEKRETATLKCYPIPRHDTVYWYQQGPGQDPQFLISFYEKMQSDKGSIPDRFSAQQFSDYHSELNMSSLELGDSALYFCASSSRAPAAYNEQFFGPGTRLTVL.

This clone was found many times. CDR3: CATGPGGVGQPQHF. The CDR3 region has the DNA TGTGCCACCGGCCCAGGGGGAGTAGGACAGCCCCAGCATTTT. The chain employs TRBV24-1 and TRBJ1-5; 7 bases match TRBD1. After removal of 9 bases from V and 7 bases from J, the junction contained 11 bases not matched to a gene. This CDR3 is 14 amino acids long. CDR1 and CDR2 from the germline V gene are KGHDR and SFDVKD.

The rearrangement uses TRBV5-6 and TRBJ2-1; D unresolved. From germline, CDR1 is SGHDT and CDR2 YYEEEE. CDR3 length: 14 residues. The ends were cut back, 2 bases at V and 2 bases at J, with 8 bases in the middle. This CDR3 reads CASSFSATYNEQFF. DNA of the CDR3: TGTGCCAGCAGCTTCAGCGCTACCTACAATGAGCAGTTCTTC.

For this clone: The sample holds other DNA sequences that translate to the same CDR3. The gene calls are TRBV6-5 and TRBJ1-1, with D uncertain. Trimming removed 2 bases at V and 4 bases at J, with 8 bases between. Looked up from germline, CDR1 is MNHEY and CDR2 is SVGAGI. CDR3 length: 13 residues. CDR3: CASSYTGLTEAFF. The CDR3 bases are TGTGCCAGCAGTTACACTGGACTCACTGAAGCTTTCTTT.

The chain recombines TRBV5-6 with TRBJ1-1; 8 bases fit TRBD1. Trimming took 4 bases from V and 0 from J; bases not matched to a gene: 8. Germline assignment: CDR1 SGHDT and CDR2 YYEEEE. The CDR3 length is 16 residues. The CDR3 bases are TGTGCCAGCAGCCTGTCGACAGGGGTGATGAACACTGAAGCTTTCTTT. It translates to CASSLSTGVMNTEAFF. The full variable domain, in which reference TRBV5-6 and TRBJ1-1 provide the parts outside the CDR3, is DAGVTQSPTHLIKTRGQQVTLRCSPKSGHDTVSWYQQALGQGPQFIFQYYEEEERQRGNFPDRFSGHQFPNYSSELNVNALLLGDSALYLCASSLSTGVMNTEAFFGQGTRLTVV.

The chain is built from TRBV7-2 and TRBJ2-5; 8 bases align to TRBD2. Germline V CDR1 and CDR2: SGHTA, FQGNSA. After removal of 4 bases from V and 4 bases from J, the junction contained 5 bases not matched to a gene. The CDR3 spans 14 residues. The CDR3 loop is CASSSSGGGETQYF. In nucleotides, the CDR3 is TGTGCCAGCAGCTCCAGCGGGGGAGGAGAGACCCAGTACTTC. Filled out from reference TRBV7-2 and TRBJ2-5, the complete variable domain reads GAGVSQSPSNKVTEKGKDVELRCDPISGHTALYWYRQSLGQGLEFLIYFQGNSAPDKSGLPSDRFSAERTGGSVSTLTIQRTQQEDSAVYLCASSSSGGGETQYFGPGTRLLVL.

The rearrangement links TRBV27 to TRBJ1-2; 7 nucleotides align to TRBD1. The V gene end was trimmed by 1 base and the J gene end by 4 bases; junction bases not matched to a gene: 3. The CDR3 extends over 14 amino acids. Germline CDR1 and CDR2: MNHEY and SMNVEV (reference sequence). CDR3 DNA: TGTGCCAGCAGTTTATTTAGGGACAGCTATGGCTACACCTTC. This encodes CASSLFRDSYGYTF.

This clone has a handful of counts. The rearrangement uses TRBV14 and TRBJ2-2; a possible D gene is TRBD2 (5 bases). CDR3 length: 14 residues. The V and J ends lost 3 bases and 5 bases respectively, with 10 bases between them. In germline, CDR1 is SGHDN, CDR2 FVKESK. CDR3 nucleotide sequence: TGTGCCAGCAGCCAGATGACTACAACCGGGGAGCTGTTTTTT. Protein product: CASSQMTTTGELFF.

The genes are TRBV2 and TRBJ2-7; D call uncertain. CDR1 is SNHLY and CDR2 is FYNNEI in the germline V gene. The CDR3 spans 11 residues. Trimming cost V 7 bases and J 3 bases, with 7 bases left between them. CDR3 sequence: CASNSFYEQYF. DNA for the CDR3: TGTGCCAGCAACTCCTTCTACGAGCAGTACTTC.

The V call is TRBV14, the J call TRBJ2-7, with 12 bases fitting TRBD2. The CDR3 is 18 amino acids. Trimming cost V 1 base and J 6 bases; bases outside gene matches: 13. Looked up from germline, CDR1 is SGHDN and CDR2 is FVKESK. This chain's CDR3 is CASSQAPWTSGVQGEQYF. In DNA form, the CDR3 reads TGTGCCAGCAGCCAAGCCCCCTGGACTAGCGGGGTACAAGGCGAGCAGTACTTC.

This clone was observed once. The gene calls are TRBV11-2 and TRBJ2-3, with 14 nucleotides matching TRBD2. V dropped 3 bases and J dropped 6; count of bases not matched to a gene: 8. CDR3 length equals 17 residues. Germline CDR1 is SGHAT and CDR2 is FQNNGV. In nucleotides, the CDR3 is TGTGCCAGCAGCTTGAGGGGACTAGCGGGAGTACGGGATACGCAGTATTTT. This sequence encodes CASSLRGLAGVRDTQYF. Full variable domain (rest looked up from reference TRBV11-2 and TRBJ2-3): EAGVAQSPRYKIIEKRQSVAFWCNPISGHATLYWYQQILGQGPKLLIQFQNNGVVDDSQLPKDRFSAERLKGVDSTLKIQPAKLEDSAVYLCASSLRGLAGVRDTQYFGPGTRLTVL.

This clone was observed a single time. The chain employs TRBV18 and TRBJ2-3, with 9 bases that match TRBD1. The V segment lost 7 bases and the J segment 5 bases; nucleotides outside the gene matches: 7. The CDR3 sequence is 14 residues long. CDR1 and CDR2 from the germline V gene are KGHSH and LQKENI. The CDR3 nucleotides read TGTGCCAGCTGTCTCGGGACAGGGAAAGATACGCAGTATTTT. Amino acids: CASCLGTGKDTQYF.

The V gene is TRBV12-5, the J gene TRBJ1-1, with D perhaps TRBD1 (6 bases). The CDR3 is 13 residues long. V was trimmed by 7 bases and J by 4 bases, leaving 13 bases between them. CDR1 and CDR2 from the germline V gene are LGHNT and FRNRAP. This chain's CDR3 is CASALTGSTEAFF. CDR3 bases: TGTGCTAGTGCCCTGACAGGTAGCACTGAAGCTTTCTTT.